This is a list of T cell receptor beta chains from one sample in a study of T cell responses to AZD1222 COVID-19 vaccine. The protocol was immunoSEQ multiplex PCR, while the TCRdb copy is restricted to in-frame clones and leaves out a portion. The data contain roughly 120,000 clones, 88% of them seen just once; the ten biggest clones take up approximately 6.9%. The sample was peripheral blood, taken 28 days after the second AZD1222 dose. The receptors stem from an adult who received the AZD1222 COVID-19 vaccine. Both conserved end residues are part of each CDR3. D genes are given only for firm matches. Some rows mark clone size as missing; the rest say once, few, many or name a class of expanded clone.

>.|.|TRBJ2-2|TRBV29-1
CSYTPFYTGELFF
TGCAGCTATACACCCTTTTACACCGGGGAGCTGTTTTTT
>.|.|TRBJ1-3|TRBV9
CASSVATQVSGNTIYF
TGTGCCAGCAGCGTAGCCACACAGGTCTCTGGAAACACCATATATTTT
>once|.|TRBJ2-7|TRBV5-1
CASSLDTYEQYF
TGCGCCAGCAGCTTGGACACCTACGAGCAGTACTTC
>once|.|TRBJ2-1|TRBV6-2/TRBV6-3
CASSYRGLANYNEQFF
TGTGCCAGCAGTTACCGGGGGCTAGCAAACTACAATGAGCAGTTCTTC
>.|.|TRBJ1-1|TRBV10-2
CASSTSALNTEAFF
TGCGCCAGCAGTACCAGCGCTTTGAACACTGAAGCTTTCTTT
>.|.|TRBJ1-3|TRBV9
CASSDRVSGNTIYF
TGTGCCAGCAGCGACAGGGTCTCTGGAAACACCATATATTTT
>.|.|TRBJ2-5|TRBV5-6
CASSLALGAPQETQYF
TGTGCCAGCAGCTTGGCCTTGGGGGCCCCCCAAGAGACCCAGTACTTC
>.|TRBD1|TRBJ2-4|TRBV4-1
CASSLGQGYIQYF
TGCGCCAGCAGCCTGGGACAGGGGTACATTCAGTACTTC
>.|.|TRBJ1-1|TRBV4-3
CASSQDWKKAVTEAFF
TGCGCCAGCAGCCAAGATTGGAAAAAGGCGGTCACTGAAGCTTTCTTT
>once|.|TRBJ1-5|TRBV21-1
CASSKYSGQAGGNQPQHF
TGTGCCAGCAGCAAATATTCGGGACAGGCCGGCGGCAATCAGCCCCAGCATTTT
>.|.|TRBJ2-1|TRBV2
CASMMWDNNEQFF
TGTGCCAGCATGATGTGGGACAACAATGAGCAGTTCTTC
>.|.|TRBJ1-4|TRBV5-1
CASSLAGRKADEKLFF
TGCGCCAGCAGCTTGGCCGGACGGAAGGCCGATGAAAAACTGTTTTTT
>.|.|TRBJ1-4|TRBV5-1
CASSSGGGREKLFF
TGCGCCAGCAGCTCCGGGGGGGGGCGAGAAAAACTGTTTTTT
>.|.|TRBJ1-6|TRBV4-3
CASSQELQALLNSPLHF
TGCGCCAGCAGCCAAGAGTTACAGGCTCTACTGAATTCACCCCTCCACTTT
>once|.|TRBJ1-1|TRBV29-1
CSVSRQRLEAFF
TGCAGCGTTTCCCGACAACGCTTAGAAGCTTTCTTT
>once|.|TRBJ2-1|TRBV7-3
CASSPYHAGAHNEQFF
TGTGCCAGCAGCCCCTACCACGCGGGGGCTCACAATGAGCAGTTCTTC
>.|TRBD1|TRBJ1-2|TRBV9
CASSADRDRGYTF
TGTGCCAGCAGCGCAGACAGGGATCGCGGCTACACCTTC
>.|.|TRBJ2-2|TRBV2
CASSESLDGELFF
TGTGCCAGCAGTGAATCTCTAGACGGGGAGCTGTTTTTT
>.|.|TRBJ1-4|TRBV6-5
CASSYSRWGGEKLFF
TGTGCCAGCAGTTACTCGAGATGGGGAGGAGAAAAACTGTTTTTT
>.|.|TRBJ1-6|TRBV6-5
CASRGASYNSPLHF
TGTGCCAGCAGGGGGGCCTCCTATAATTCACCCCTCCACTTT
>once|.|TRBJ1-5|TRBV15
CATSRDPRAHQPQHF
TGTGCCACCAGCAGAGACCCGAGGGCCCATCAGCCCCAGCATTTT
>few|.|TRBJ1-6|TRBV29-1
CSVGDLGSPLHF
TGCAGCGTAGGGGACCTTGGGTCACCCCTCCACTTT
>once|.|TRBJ1-1|TRBV9
CASSAGTVNTEAFF
TGTGCCAGCAGCGCCGGTACAGTGAACACTGAAGCTTTCTTT